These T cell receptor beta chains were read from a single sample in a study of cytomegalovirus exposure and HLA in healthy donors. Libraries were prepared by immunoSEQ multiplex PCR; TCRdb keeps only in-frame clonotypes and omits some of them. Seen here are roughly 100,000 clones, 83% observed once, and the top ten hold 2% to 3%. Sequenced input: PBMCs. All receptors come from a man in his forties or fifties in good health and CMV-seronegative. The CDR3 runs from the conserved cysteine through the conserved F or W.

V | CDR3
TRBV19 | CASSMKRTAAYEQYF
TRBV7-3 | CASSSGLGVRELFF
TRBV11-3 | CASSITGELFF
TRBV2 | CASRGGASGTYNEQFF
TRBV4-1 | CASSLGSNYGYTF
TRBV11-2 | CASSLWESSYNEQFF
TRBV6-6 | CASSPGLRKHQPQHF
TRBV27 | CASSLSDRGVGGSLHF
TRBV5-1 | CASSLGLADSTDTQYF
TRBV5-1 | CASSPDRAAGNTIYF
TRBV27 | CASRSPGRGSYEQYF
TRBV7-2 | CASSTRSAGIQGEKLFF
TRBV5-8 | CASSARTGVNTEAFF
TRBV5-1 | CASSLSQGTNYGYTF
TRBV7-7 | CASSLLGLAGATGELFF
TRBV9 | CASSVGQGERMNTEAFF
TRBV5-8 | CASSLGRNTYEQYF
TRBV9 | CASSLMGQNEAFF
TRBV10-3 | CAMSTENNSPLHF
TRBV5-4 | CASSVAGATNQPQHF
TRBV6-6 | CASSLGGANTGELFF
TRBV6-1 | CASSEAGAGMSETQYF
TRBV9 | CASSEGQSITYNEQFF
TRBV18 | CASAGTLEQFF
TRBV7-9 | CASSLATGTGGGQPQHF
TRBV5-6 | CASSWSTSGGYNEQFF
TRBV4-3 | CASSPTGLNTEAFF
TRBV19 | CASRITGSSYEQYF
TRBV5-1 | CASSLDAGGTEAFF